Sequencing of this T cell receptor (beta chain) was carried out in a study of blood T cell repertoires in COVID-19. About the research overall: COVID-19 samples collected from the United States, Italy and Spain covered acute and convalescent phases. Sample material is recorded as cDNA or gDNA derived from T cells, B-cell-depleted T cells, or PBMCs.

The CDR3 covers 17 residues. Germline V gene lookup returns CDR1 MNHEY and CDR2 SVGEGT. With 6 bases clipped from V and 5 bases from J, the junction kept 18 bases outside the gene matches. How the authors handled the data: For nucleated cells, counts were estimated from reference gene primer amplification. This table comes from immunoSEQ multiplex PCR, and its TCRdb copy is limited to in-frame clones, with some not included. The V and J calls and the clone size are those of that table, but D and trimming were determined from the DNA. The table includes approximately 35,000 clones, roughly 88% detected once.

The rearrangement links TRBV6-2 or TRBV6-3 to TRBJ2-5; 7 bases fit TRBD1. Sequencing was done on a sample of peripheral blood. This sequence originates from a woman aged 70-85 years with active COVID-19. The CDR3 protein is CASSSVGRQGVRETQYF. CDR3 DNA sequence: TGTGCCAGCAGCTCCGTGGGCCGGCAGGGGGTCCGTGAGACCCAGTACTTC.